Included here is one T cell receptor (beta chain) sequence, with context. Its antigen remains unknown. The CDR3 contains 12 residues. Germline CDR1 reads LNHDA; CDR2 reads SQIVND (reference sequence). J lost 8 bases, V lost 4 bases, and 3 bases had no gene match. The data derive from a study of graft-versus-host responses after intestinal transplantation. Study-wide background: Recipients got multivisceral, liver-intestinal, or isolated intestinal transplants. Among the recipients, all got anti-thymocyte globulin induction and then tacrolimus and steroids for two to four years. General study findings and limits: Investigators detected GvH clones in recipient marrow, with some emerging earlier in ileum or blood. Patients who carried graft-donor T cell macrochimerism also had high graft-versus-host to host-versus-graft clonal ratios in their allografts.

The method was immunoSEQ multiplex PCR; TCRdb's version includes in-frame clones alone and lacks a portion of them. The sample has roughly 120,000 clones; 90% are singletons. The sequence was obtained from a human donor who received an intestinal transplant. This specimen consisted of unstimulated CD4+ T cells sorted from spleen or lymph node cells, obtained before intestinal transplant. The chain is built from TRBV19 and TRBJ1-2, with TRBD1 matching 8 bases. The CDR3 nucleotides read TGTGCCAGTAGTAGGACAGGGCGCGGCTACACCTTC. It specifies CASSRTGRGYTF.